The entry below describes one T cell receptor (beta chain). Method: immunoSEQ multiplex PCR; TCRdb's copy keeps in-frame clones and lacks some. The sample gives under 450,000 clones, 80% to 85% of which show up once; over 4.5% is in the top ten. This sample was taken from a study of blood T cell repertoires in COVID-19. The germline CDR1 and CDR2 sequences are SEHNR and FQNEAQ (reference sequence). The CDR3 is 17 residues long. V lost 1 base, J lost 1 base, and 14 bases lay in between. The sequence came from a woman aged 45-60 years who had recovered from COVID-19. The sample comprised PBMCs or T cells enriched from blood (not recorded which). This chain uses TRBV7-9 with TRBJ2-1, with D perhaps TRBD1 (5 bases). The CDR3 coding sequence is TGTGCCAGCAGCTTAGAGTCTTCAGCAGGGTCCTACAATGAGCAGTTCTTC. This sequence encodes CASSLESSAGSYNEQFF.